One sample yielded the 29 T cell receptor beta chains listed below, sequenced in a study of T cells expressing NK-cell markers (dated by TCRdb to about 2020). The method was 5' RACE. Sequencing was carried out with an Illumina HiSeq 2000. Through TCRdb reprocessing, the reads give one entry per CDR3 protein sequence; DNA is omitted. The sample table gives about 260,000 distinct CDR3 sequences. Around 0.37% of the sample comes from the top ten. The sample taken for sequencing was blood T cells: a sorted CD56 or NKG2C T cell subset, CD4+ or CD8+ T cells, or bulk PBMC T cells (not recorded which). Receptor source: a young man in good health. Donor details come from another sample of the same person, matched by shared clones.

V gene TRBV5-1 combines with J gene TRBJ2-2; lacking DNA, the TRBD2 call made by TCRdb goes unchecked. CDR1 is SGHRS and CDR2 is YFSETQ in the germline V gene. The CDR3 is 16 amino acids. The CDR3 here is CASRARDSLNTGELFF.

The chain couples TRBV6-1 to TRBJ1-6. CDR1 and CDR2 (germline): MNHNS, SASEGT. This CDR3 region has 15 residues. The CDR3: CASRPTTDRNSPLHF.

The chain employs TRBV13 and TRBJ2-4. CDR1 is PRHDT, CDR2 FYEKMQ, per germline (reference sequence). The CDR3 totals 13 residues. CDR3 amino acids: CASSLGTNNIQYF.

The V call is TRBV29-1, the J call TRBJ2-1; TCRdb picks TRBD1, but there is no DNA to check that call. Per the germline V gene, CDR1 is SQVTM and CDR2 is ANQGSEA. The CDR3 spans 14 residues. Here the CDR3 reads CSVRQGGSYNEQFF.

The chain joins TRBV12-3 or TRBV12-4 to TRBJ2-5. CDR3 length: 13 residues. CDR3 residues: CASSRLGRETQYF.

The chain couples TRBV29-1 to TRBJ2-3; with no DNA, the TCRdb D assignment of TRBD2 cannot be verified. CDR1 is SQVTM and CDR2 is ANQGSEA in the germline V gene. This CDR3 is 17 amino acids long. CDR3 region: CSVFGRNRRGSTDTQYF.

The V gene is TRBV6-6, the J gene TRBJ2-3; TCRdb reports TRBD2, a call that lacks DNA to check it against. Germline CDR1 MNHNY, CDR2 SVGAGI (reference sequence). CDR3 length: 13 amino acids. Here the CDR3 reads CASSWDSPDTQYF.

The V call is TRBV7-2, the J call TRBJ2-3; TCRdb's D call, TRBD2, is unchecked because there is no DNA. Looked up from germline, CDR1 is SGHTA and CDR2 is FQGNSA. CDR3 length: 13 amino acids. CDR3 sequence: CASLAGGTDTQYF.

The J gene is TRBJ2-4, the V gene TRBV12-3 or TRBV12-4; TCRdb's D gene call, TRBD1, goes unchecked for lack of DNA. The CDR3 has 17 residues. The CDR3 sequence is CASSSVPGDLAKNIQYF.

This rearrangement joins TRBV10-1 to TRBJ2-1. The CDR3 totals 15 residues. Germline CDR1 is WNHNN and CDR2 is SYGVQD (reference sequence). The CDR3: CASSGYRSSYNEQFF.

The CDR3 loop reads CASSTDSDLYNEQFF. J is TRBJ2-1 and V is TRBV10-2; TCRdb returns TRBD1, unconfirmable since there is no DNA. This CDR3 contains 15 residues. Germline V lookup: CDR1 WSHSY, CDR2 SAAADI.

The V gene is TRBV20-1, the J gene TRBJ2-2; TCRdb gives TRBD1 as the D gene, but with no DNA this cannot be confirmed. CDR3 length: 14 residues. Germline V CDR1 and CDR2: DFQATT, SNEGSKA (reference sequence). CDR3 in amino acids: CSARRTSNTGELFF.

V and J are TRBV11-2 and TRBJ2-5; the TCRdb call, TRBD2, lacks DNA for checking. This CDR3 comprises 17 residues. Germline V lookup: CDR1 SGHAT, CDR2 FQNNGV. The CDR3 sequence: CASRYRPLAEAGETQYF.

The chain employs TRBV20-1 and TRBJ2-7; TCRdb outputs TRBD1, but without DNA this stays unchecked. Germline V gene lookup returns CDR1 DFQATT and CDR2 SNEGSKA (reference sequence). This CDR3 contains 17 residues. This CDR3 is CSARSRPRDQGLGEQYF.

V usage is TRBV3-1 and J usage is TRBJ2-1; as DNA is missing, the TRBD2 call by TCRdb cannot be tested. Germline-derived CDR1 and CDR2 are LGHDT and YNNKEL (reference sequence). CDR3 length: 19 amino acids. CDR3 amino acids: CASSQDTVGGLAGVNEQFF.

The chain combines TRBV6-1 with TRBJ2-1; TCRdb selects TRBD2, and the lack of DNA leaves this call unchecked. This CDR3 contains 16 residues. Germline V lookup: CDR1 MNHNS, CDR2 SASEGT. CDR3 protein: CASSSSLAGARNEQFF.

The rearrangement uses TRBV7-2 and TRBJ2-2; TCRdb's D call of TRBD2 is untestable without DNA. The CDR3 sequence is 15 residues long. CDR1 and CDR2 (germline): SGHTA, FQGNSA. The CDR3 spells CASSLGGGGTGELFF.

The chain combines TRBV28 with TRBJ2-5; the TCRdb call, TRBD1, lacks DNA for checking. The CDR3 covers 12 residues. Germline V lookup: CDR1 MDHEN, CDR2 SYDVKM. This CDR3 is CASGATSETQYF.

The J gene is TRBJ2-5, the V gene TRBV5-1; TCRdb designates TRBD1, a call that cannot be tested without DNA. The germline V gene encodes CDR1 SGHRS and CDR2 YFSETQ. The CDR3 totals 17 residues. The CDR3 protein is CASSLDPGGWQGETQYF.

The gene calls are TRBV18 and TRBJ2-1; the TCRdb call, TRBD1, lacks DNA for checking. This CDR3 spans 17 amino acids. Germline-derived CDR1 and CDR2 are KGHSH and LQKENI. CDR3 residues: CASSPGSAGTVGNEQFF.

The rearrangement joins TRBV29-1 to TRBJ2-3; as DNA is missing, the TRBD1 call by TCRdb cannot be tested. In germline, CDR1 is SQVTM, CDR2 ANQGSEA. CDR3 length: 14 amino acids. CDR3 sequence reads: CSEGGTGVVDTQYF.

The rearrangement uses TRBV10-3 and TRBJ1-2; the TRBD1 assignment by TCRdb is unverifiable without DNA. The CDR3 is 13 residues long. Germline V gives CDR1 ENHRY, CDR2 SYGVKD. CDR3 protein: CAITSESGTGYTF.

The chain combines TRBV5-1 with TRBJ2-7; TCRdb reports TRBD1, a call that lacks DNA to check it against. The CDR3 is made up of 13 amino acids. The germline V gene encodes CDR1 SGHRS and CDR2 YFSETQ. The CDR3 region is CASSRDRNHEQYF.

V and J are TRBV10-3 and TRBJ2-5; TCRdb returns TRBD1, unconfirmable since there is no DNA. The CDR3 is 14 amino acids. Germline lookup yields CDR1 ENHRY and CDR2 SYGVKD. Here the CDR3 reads CAIRADRGEETQYF.

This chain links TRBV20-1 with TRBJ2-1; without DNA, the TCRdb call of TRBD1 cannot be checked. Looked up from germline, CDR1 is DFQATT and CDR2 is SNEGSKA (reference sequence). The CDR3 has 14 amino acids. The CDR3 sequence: CSALGTVGKNEQFF.

CDR3 residues: CASRAYPSPFTEAFF. This chain connects TRBV27 to TRBJ1-1. The CDR3 is 15 amino acids. Germline V gene data show CDR1 as MNHEY and CDR2 as SMNVEV (reference sequence).

The chain's CDR3 is CASSPQGAKNTYEQYF. This chain links TRBV4-2 with TRBJ2-7; the D call from TCRdb, TRBD1, cannot be confirmed without DNA. CDR1 is LGHNA and CDR2 is YNFKEQ in the germline V gene. The CDR3 contains 16 residues.

The CDR3 sequence: CAIRETGLNTEAFF. The chain recombines TRBV10-3 with TRBJ1-1; TCRdb proposes TRBD1, but this gene call is untestable without DNA. The CDR3 sequence is 14 residues long. Germline V lookup: CDR1 ENHRY, CDR2 SYGVKD.

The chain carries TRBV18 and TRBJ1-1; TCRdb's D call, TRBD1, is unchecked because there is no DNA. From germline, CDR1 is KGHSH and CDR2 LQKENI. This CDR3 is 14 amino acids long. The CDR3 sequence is CASSLSQGTTEAFF.